This T cell receptor (beta chain) comes out of a study of cytomegalovirus exposure and HLA in healthy donors. Study-wide context: Samples from HLA-typed donors yielded approximately 80 million unique TCRs in an early data release.

PCR amplification relied on 60 Vbeta primers (plus 13 Jbeta primers). TCRdb's copy holds only in-frame clones and misses some; the assay was immunoSEQ multiplex PCR. The table lists about 120,000 clones, around 77% of them singletons, with 5.8% in the top ten. The CDR3 runs to 16 residues. The sample consisted of PBMCs. V is TRBV21-1 and J is TRBJ1-6; no check of the table's D call, TRBD1, against the DNA was made. TRBV21-1 is termed a pseudogene. This receptor was obtained from a man between 18 and 29 years old in good health and CMV-seropositive. CDR3 residues: CASSKVHPLHNSPLHF. The CDR3 coding sequence is TGTGCCAGCAGCAAAGTACACCCTCTTCATAATTCACCCCTCCACTTT.